The 26 T cell receptor beta chains below all came from one sample that was sequenced in a study of T-cell memory formation after mild COVID-19. MiXCR, run by TCRdb on the 5' RACE reads, gives a single entry per CDR3 protein. The data contain some 490,000 distinct CDR3 sequences, about 18% of them seen just once; the ten biggest clones take up 9% to 15%. The sample comprised PBMCs or a T cell subset sorted from them (not recorded which). These TCRs come from an adult woman who had mild COVID-19 (a few samples of this study predate the infection). Cell type and time point are not known.

This clonotype is a singleton in its sample. This chain joins TRBV10-2 and TRBJ2-7, with TRBD1 as a possible D gene (5 bases). This CDR3 contains 16 residues. V was cut by 7 bases and J by 2 bases, with 21 bases left in between. Germline V gives CDR1 WSHSY, CDR2 SAAADI. The DNA of the CDR3 is TGCGCCAGCACCCCGGATACAGGCTCGAAGGCCTACGAGCAGTACTTC. Amino acid sequence: CASTPDTGSKAYEQYF.

This chain joins TRBV20-1 and TRBJ1-5, with a tentative D call TRBD1 (6 bases). CDR1 and CDR2 (germline): DFQATT, SNEGSKA (reference sequence). This CDR3 is 15 amino acids long. In DNA, the CDR3 is TGCAGCGCAAAGCGCAGGGGAGGCAGCAATCAGCCCCAGCATTTT. It translates to CSAKRRGGSNQPQHF.

The chain carries TRBV24-1 and TRBJ2-1, with 11 positions matching TRBD2. V shed 5 bases and J 7 bases; nucleotides not matched to a gene: 9. This CDR3 is 16 amino acids long. Germline V CDR1 and CDR2: KGHDR, SFDVKD. Here the CDR3 reads CATSAFVAGGSNEQFF. DNA for the CDR3: TGTGCCACCAGTGCTTTTGTAGCGGGAGGGTCAAATGAGCAGTTCTTC.

This clonotype was observed a handful of times. This sequence joins TRBV7-3 and TRBJ1-5; D is uncertain. Germline CDR1 SGHTA, CDR2 FQGTGA. V shed 1 base and J shed 3 bases, with 19 bases lying between them. The CDR3 runs to 18 residues. The CDR3, as DNA: TGTGCCAGCAGCTTAATCGTCGCCCCGGACGGAAACAATCAGCCCCAGCATTTT. It specifies CASSLIVAPDGNNQPQHF.

The rearrangement uses TRBV5-1 and TRBJ2-7; 7 positions match TRBD1. The CDR3 spans 18 residues. CDR1 and CDR2 from the germline V gene are SGHRS and YFSETQ. The J segment lost 2 bases and the V segment lost 3 bases, leaving 17 bases of the junction unmatched. This CDR3 is CASSSSRGRQTGPYEQYF. The CDR3 DNA reads TGCGCCAGCAGCTCGAGTAGGGGGAGACAGACAGGGCCCTACGAGCAGTACTTC.

The genes are TRBV5-1 and TRBJ2-7; 8 bases fit TRBD2. Looked up from germline, CDR1 is SGHRS and CDR2 is YFSETQ. The CDR3 contains 14 residues. The V segment lost 2 bases and the J segment 4 bases; nucleotides outside the gene matches: 5. CDR3 residues: CASSFRGLAYEQYF. CDR3 bases: TGCGCCAGCAGCTTCCGTGGACTAGCTTACGAGCAGTACTTC.

This clonotype appeared a few times. The rearrangement uses TRBV29-1 and TRBJ2-2, with 10 bases lining up with TRBD1. The CDR3 is 17 amino acids. Looked up from germline, CDR1 is SQVTM and CDR2 is ANQGSEA. The V and J ends lost 4 bases and 0 bases, in that order; junction bases with no gene match: 8. The CDR3 bases are TGCAGCGTTGCCTGGGGACAGGGGCTCGCGAACACCGGGGAGCTGTTTTTT. Its protein is CSVAWGQGLANTGELFF.

The chain combines TRBV12-3 or TRBV12-4 with TRBJ2-1; possible D gene TRBD2, 6 bases. The CDR3 contains 16 residues. V was cut by 6 bases and J by 6 bases, with 21 bases left in between. CDR3 nucleotides: TGTGCCAGCAGACAGGTTGGGGGGAAAATGCTCAATGAGCAGTTCTTC. Its translation is CASRQVGGKMLNEQFF.

J is TRBJ1-4 and V is TRBV7-9; perhaps TRBD1 as D (5 bases). Trimming left V 5 bases short and J 5 bases short, with 15 bases between. Germline CDR1 reads SEHNR; CDR2 reads FQNEAQ (reference sequence). The CDR3 runs to 15 residues. Here the CDR3 reads CASSPPPGVNEKLFF. CDR3 nucleotide sequence: TGTGCCAGCAGCCCCCCTCCGGGGGTGAATGAAAAACTGTTTTTT.

A few counts support this clonotype. The chain has TRBV20-1 and TRBJ2-7; 11 bases are a match to TRBD2. J was trimmed by 4 bases and V by 0 bases; bases with no gene match: 5. CDR3 size: 15 residues. Germline lookup yields CDR1 DFQATT and CDR2 SNEGSKA (reference sequence). The CDR3 spells CSARDGLAGGYEQYF. CDR3 bases: TGCAGTGCTAGAGATGGGCTAGCGGGGGGTTACGAGCAGTACTTC.

This rearrangement joins TRBV29-1 to TRBJ2-1; TRBD1 aligns across 10 bases. Germline trimming cut 4 bases from V and 8 bases from J; bases unmatched to any gene: 5. The CDR3 covers 13 residues. Germline-derived CDR1 and CDR2 are SQVTM and ANQGSEA. As DNA, the CDR3 is TGCAGCGTTGTTCGACAGGGGGCCGATGAGCAGTTCTTC. This gives the protein CSVVRQGADEQFF.

In this sample, this clonotype turned up a few times. CDR3 nucleotide sequence: TGTGCCAGCAGGGACAGGGTTTATGGCTACACCTTC. Protein product: CASRDRVYGYTF. This rearrangement joins TRBV12-3 or TRBV12-4 to TRBJ1-2; 8 bases are shared with TRBD1. This CDR3 contains 12 residues. Losses at the gene ends were 6 bases for V and 5 bases for J; bases not matched to a gene: 2.

The V call is TRBV6-6, the J call TRBJ1-5; 11 nucleotides line up with TRBD1. This CDR3 comprises 14 residues. Germline V gene lookup returns CDR1 MNHNY and CDR2 SVGAGI (reference sequence). Germline trimming cut 5 bases from V and 7 bases from J; bases unmatched to any gene: 4. For the CDR3, the DNA is TGTGCCAGCAGTGTCCGGGACAGGGGGCAGCCCCAGCATTTT. It codes for CASSVRDRGQPQHF.

This clonotype was seen only a few times. The chain joins TRBV7-2 to TRBJ2-3, with D hard to call. This CDR3 contains 14 residues. Trimming cost V 0 bases and J 0 bases, with 4 bases left between them. CDR1 SGHTA and CDR2 FQGNSA come from the germline V gene. CDR3 residues: CASSLAYSTDTQYF. Written as DNA, the CDR3 is TGTGCCAGCAGCTTAGCTTATAGCACAGATACGCAGTATTTT.

The chain recombines TRBV5-1 with TRBJ2-5; 13 bases line up with TRBD2. V was clipped by 7 bases and J by 1 base; unmatched bases: 7. The CDR3 is 16 residues long. Per the germline V gene, CDR1 is SGHRS and CDR2 is YFSETQ. The CDR3 spells CASAPGLAGPQETQYF. CDR3 DNA: TGCGCCAGCGCACCGGGACTAGCGGGGCCCCAAGAGACCCAGTACTTC.

In this sample, this clonotype turned up a few times. The rearrangement links TRBV21-1 to TRBJ2-7; no DNA check was done on the table's D call, TRBD2. TRBV21-1 is tagged as a pseudogene. This CDR3 contains 17 residues. In nucleotides, the CDR3 is TGTGCCAGCAAGGAAACGGCTAGCGGGAGTCAGTGTTCCGAGCAGTACTTC. It encodes CASKETASGSQCSEQYF.

This clonotype has only a few counts. The genes are TRBV7-9 and TRBJ1-2, with D maybe TRBD1 (5 bases). The V end was cut by 1 base, the J end by 2 bases, with 11 bases between. The CDR3 is 15 residues long. Germline V gene data show CDR1 as SEHNR and CDR2 as FQNEAQ (reference sequence). CDR3 nucleotide sequence: TGTGCCAGCAGCTTAGGCGCAGGGCTGAACTATGGCTACACCTTC. Encoded protein: CASSLGAGLNYGYTF.

The chain has TRBV15 and TRBJ2-5, with D perhaps TRBD1 or TRBD2 (5 bases each). V was shortened by 0 bases and J by 1 base, with 12 bases between the two germline ends. This CDR3 has 16 amino acids. Looked up from germline, CDR1 is LNHNV and CDR2 is YYDKDF (reference sequence). The DNA for the CDR3 is TGTGCCACCAGCAGAGATCTGAGGGGACCCCAAGAGACCCAGTACTTC. Protein sequence: CATSRDLRGPQETQYF. Together with reference TRBV15 and TRBJ2-5, the CDR3 gives the full variable domain: DAMVIQNPRYQVTQFGKPVTLSCSQTLNHNVMYWYQQKSSQAPKLLFHYYDKDFNNEADTPDNFQSRRPNTSFCFLDIRSPGLGDTAMYLCATSRDLRGPQETQYFGPGTRLLVL.

This chain connects TRBV7-8 to TRBJ2-7; the D gene is possibly TRBD1 (5 bases). The V gene's germline CDR1 is SGHVS and CDR2 FQNEAQ. Trimming cost V 5 bases and J 0 bases, with 14 bases left between them. The CDR3 sequence is 15 residues long. The DNA of the CDR3 is TGTGCCAGCAGCAACCCGACAGTCCACTCCTACGAGCAGTACTTC. Protein: CASSNPTVHSYEQYF.

This clonotype was counted ten times or more. The chain carries TRBV4-1 and TRBJ2-1; 7 positions agree with TRBD1. This CDR3 is built from 15 residues. Trimming at V came to 3 bases and at J to 2 bases, leaving 4 bases not matched to a gene. Germline V gene sequence: CDR1 MGHRA, CDR2 YSYEKL. The CDR3 loop is CASSHTQGPYNEQFF. The CDR3, as DNA: TGCGCCAGCAGCCATACACAGGGGCCCTACAATGAGCAGTTCTTC.

This clonotype was recorded many times. The chain combines TRBV5-1 with TRBJ2-3; TRBD1 matches at 8 bases. The CDR3 has 15 amino acids. Per the germline V gene, CDR1 is SGHRS and CDR2 is YFSETQ. Unmatched junction bases numbered 4, after V lost 1 base and J lost 3 bases. For the CDR3, the DNA is TGCGCCAGCAGCTTGAATGACAGGGGAACAGATACGCAGTATTTT. Encoded protein: CASSLNDRGTDTQYF.

The chain uses TRBV6-1 and TRBJ2-5; TRBD1 matches 8 bases. Germline values: CDR1 MNHNS, CDR2 SASEGT. The CDR3 length is 15 residues. Trimming cost V 5 bases and J 9 bases; bases outside gene matches: 14. For the CDR3, the DNA is TGTGCCAGCAGTCCACGACAGGGGCAGCAAGGGGCCCAGTACTTC. Amino acids: CASSPRQGQQGAQYF.

The J gene is TRBJ2-1, the V gene TRBV20-1, with 11 bases fitting TRBD2. The germline gives CDR1 DFQATT, CDR2 SNEGSKA (reference sequence). V was pared by 0 bases and J by 7 bases, with 5 bases of the junction left unmatched. CDR3 length: 15 residues. The CDR3 region is CSARDRLAGLNEQFF. Here the CDR3 DNA reads TGCAGTGCTAGAGATCGACTAGCGGGATTGAATGAGCAGTTCTTC.

The chain recombines TRBV19 with TRBJ2-7; the match to TRBD1 covers 8 bases. CDR3 length equals 15 residues. V was pared by 6 bases and J by 4 bases, with 11 bases of the junction left unmatched. Per the germline V gene, CDR1 is LNHDA and CDR2 is SQIVND (reference sequence). Here the CDR3 reads CASSPARQGSYEQYF. Written as DNA, the CDR3 is TGTGCCAGTAGCCCTGCCCGACAGGGGAGTTACGAGCAGTACTTC.

This clonotype was counted a few times. This chain joins TRBV7-3 and TRBJ2-6; 8 bases map to TRBD2. This CDR3 has 17 residues. After removal of 4 bases from V and 0 bases from J, the junction contained 5 bases not matched to a gene. Per germline, CDR1 SGHTA and CDR2 FQGTGA. CDR3: CASSSSGGNSGANVLTF. The CDR3 bases are TGTGCCAGCAGCTCGTCGGGGGGGAACTCTGGGGCCAACGTCCTGACTTTC.

This sequence joins TRBV7-9 and TRBJ1-5, with 10 bases that match TRBD1. The length of the CDR3 is 16 residues. Germline V gene data show CDR1 as SEHNR and CDR2 as FQNEAQ (reference sequence). The V and J ends lost 5 bases and 6 bases, in that order; junction bases with no gene match: 10. Written as DNA, the CDR3 is TGTGCCAGCAGCCCCCTTGGACAGGGGGAAGGTCAGCCCCAGCATTTT. It translates to CASSPLGQGEGQPQHF.